The entry that follows covers one TCR beta chain sequence. This record belongs to a study of OX40 agonist ivuxolimab in advanced cancers. Only in-frame clones appear in the TCRdb table, and some are missing; sequencing was by immunoSEQ multiplex PCR. This repertoire shows tens of thousands of clones, roughly 80% found once; its top ten account for more than 1.5%. Per the germline V gene, CDR1 is SQVTM and CDR2 is ANQGSEA. Trimming took 5 bases from V and 3 from J; bases not matched to a gene: 4. This CDR3 has 13 amino acids. Sequenced here: CD4+ or CD8+ T cells sorted from blood, sampled in a trial of the OX40 agonist ivuxolimab. This TCR came from an adult with an advanced solid tumor such as melanoma, head and neck, liver or kidney cancer. The chain links TRBV29-1 to TRBJ1-1; TRBD1 aligns across 9 bases. CDR3 nucleotides: TGCAGCGTTCACCGGACAGGGGACACTGAAGCTTTCTTT. Translated: CSVHRTGDTEAFF.